This T cell receptor (beta chain) was sequenced during a study of blood T cell repertoires in COVID-19. Study-level background: The samples span acute and convalescent COVID-19 from the United States, Italy and Spain. In each case, the material was cDNA or gDNA derived from T cells, B-cell-depleted T cells, or PBMCs.

Methods used by the authors: Amplification with reference gene primers provided the estimates of nucleated cell counts. Using immunoSEQ multiplex PCR, the repertoire was profiled, and TCRdb retains in-frame clones only, with some absent. The V and J calls and clone size are taken from that table; D and trimming were inferred from the DNA. The data contain approximately 84,000 clones, about 80% of them singletons. Sequenced: peripheral blood. The source of this sequence is a man in his fifties with active or convalescent COVID-19.

In DNA form, the CDR3 reads TGCGCCAGCAGTGAGACGGGACAGGGAGATTCACCCCTCCACTTT. Translation gives CASSETGQGDSPLHF. The chain combines TRBV10-2 with TRBJ1-6; 9 nucleotides line up with TRBD1. The V segment lost 2 bases and the J segment 8 bases; nucleotides outside the gene matches: 4. This CDR3 comprises 15 residues. Germline lookup yields CDR1 WSHSY and CDR2 SAAADI.